The table lists the clone carrying this T cell receptor beta chain with many counts. Its antigen is unknown. The method was immunoSEQ multiplex PCR; TCRdb's version includes in-frame clones alone and lacks a portion of them. This sample carries about 22,000 clones and no singletons, and around 4% goes to the top ten. This CDR3 comprises 12 residues. V was pared by 1 base and J by 14 bases, with 14 bases between. Germline values: CDR1 SGHAT, CDR2 FQNNGV. This sample was included in a study of T cells after posttransplantation cyclophosphamide. The related graft donor's blood sample was taken on the day of bone marrow donation. Study-wide results and limits: After PTCy, TRB diversity resembled that of CNI/methotrexate controls. Donor-recipient repertoire similarity was low at 1-2 months, rising over year one.

The source material was PBMCs. The rearrangement joins TRBV11-2 to TRBJ1-1; D is ambiguous. The sequence was obtained from a woman between 50 and 59 years old in good health, CMV-negative, and a related stem cell transplant donor. The CDR3 nucleotides read TGTGCCAGCAGCTTAGGAGAAGGGAGAGGCTTCTTT. This translates into CASSLGEGRGFF.